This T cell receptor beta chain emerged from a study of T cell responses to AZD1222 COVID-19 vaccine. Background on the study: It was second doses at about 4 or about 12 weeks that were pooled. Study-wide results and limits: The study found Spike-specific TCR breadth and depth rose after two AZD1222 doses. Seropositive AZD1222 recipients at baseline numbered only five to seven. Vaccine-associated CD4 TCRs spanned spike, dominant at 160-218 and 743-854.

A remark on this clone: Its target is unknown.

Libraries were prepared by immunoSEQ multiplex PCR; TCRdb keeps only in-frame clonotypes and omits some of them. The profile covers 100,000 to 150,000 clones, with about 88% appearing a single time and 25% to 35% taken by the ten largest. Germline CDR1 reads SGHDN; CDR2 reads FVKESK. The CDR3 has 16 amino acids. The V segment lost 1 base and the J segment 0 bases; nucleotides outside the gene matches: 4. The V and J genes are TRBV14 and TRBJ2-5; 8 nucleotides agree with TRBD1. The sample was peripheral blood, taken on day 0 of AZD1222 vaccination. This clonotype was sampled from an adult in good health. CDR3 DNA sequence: TGTGCCAGCAGCCAAGGACGGACAGGGAACCAAGAGACCCAGTACTTC. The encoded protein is CASSQGRTGNQETQYF.